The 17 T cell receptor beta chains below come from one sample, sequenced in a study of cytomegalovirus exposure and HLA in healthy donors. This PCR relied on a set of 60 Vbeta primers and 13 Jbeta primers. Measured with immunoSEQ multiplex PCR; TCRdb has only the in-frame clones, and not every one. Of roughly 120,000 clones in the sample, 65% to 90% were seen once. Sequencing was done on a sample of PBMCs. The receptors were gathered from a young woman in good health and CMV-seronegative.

As DNA, the CDR3 is TGTGCCACCCGCGGGGATTCCACAGATACGCAGTATTTT. It yields the protein CATRGDSTDTQYF. The genes are TRBV28 and TRBJ2-3; D is possibly TRBD2 (6 bases). Trimming removed 10 bases from V and 2 bases from J, with 13 bases in between. CDR1 MDHEN and CDR2 SYDVKM come from the germline V gene. This CDR3 contains 13 residues.

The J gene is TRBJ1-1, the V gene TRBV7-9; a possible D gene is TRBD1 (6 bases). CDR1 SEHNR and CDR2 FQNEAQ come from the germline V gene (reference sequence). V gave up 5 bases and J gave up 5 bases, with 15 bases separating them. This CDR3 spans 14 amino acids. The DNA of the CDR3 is TGTGCCAGCAGCCGTCCAGGGGCGCGGACTGAAGCTTTCTTT. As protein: CASSRPGARTEAFF.

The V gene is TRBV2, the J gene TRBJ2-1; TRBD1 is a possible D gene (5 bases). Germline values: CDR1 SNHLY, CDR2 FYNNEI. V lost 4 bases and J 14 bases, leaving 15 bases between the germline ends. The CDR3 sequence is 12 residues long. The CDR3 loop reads CASSGGNQGEFF. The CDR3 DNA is TGTGCCAGCAGTGGTGGCAACCAAGGGGAGTTCTTC.

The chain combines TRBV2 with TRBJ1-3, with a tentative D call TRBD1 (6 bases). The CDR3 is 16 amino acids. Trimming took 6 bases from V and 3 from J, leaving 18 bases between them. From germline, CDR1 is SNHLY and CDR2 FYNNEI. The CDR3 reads CASRKGDGDVGNTIYF. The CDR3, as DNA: TGTGCCAGCAGAAAGGGGGACGGAGATGTTGGAAACACCATATATTTT.

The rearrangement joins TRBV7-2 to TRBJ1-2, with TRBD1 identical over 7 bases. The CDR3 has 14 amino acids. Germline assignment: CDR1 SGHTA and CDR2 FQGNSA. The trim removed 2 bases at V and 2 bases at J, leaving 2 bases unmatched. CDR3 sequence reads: CASSLQGDNYGYTF. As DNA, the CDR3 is TGTGCCAGCAGCTTACAGGGGGACAACTATGGCTACACCTTC.

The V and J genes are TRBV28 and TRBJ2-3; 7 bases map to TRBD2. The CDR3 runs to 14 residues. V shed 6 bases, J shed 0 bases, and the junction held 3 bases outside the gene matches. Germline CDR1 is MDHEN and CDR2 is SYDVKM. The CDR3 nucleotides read TGTGCCAGCAGCCCTAGCGGTAGCACAGATACGCAGTATTTT. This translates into CASSPSGSTDTQYF. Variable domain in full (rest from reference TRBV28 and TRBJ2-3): DVKVTQSSRYLVKRTGEKVFLECVQDMDHENMFWYRQDPGLGLRLIYFSYDVKMKEKGDIPEGYSVSREKKERFSLILESASTNQTSMYLCASSPSGSTDTQYFGPGTRLTVL.

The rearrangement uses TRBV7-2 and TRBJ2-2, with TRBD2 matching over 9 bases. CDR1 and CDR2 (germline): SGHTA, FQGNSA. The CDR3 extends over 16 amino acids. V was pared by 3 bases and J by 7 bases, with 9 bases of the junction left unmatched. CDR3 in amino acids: CASSFRAGGPHGELFF. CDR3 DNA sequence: TGTGCCAGCAGCTTTAGGGCGGGAGGGCCCCACGGGGAGCTGTTTTTT.

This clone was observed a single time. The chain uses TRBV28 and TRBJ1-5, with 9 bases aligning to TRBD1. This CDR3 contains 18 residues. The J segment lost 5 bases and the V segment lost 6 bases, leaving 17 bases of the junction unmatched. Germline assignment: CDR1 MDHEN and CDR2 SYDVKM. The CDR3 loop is CASSRIAGGWDRDQPQHF. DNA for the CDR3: TGTGCCAGCAGCCGAATAGCTGGAGGATGGGACAGGGATCAGCCCCAGCATTTT.

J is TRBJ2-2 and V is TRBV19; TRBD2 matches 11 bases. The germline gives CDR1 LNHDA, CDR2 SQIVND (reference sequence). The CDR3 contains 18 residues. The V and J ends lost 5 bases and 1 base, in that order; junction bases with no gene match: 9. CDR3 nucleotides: TGTGCCAGTAGTTATCCACTAGCGGGAGCCCAGAACACCGGGGAGCTGTTTTTT. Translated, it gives CASSYPLAGAQNTGELFF.

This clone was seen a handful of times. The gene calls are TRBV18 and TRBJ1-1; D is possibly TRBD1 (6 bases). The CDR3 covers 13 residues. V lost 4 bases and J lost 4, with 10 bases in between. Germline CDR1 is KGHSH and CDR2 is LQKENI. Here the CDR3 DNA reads TGTGCCAGCTCACAGGGACACGGCACTGAAGCTTTCTTT. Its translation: CASSQGHGTEAFF.

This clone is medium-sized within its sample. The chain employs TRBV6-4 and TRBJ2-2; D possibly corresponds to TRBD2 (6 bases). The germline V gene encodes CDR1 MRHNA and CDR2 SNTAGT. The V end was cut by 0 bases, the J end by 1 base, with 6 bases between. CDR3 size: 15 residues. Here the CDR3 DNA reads TGTGCCAGCAGTGACTCTAGCGGGAACACCGGGGAGCTGTTTTTT. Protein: CASSDSSGNTGELFF.

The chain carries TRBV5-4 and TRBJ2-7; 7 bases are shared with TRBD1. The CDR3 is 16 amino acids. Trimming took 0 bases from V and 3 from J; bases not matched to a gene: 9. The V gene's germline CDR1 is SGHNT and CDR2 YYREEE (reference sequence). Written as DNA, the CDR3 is TGTGCCAGCAGCTTGGGGGGGACAGCCGTGGTCTACGAGCAGTACTTC. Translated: CASSLGGTAVVYEQYF.

Written as DNA, the CDR3 is TGTGCCAGCAGTGAATCAGGGGACACAGATACGCAGTATTTT. Protein sequence: CASSESGDTDTQYF. The rearrangement joins TRBV6-1 to TRBJ2-3, with TRBD1 as a possible D gene (6 bases). The length of the CDR3 is 14 residues. CDR1 and CDR2 (germline): MNHNS, SASEGT. V lost 2 bases to trimming and J lost 2 bases, with 8 bases between them.

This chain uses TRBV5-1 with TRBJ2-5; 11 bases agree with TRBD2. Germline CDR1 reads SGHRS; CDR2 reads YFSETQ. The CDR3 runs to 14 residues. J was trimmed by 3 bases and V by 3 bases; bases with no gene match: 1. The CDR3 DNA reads TGCGCCAGCAGCTATAGCGGGAGGGAAGAGACCCAGTACTTC. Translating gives CASSYSGREETQYF.

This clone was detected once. The DNA for the CDR3 is TGTGCCAGCAGAGGACTGGACTCCTACGAGCAGTACTTC. Encoded protein: CASRGLDSYEQYF. This rearrangement joins TRBV27 to TRBJ2-7; D possibly corresponds to TRBD2 (5 bases). The CDR3 has 13 residues. V dropped 6 bases and J dropped 0 bases, with 9 bases sitting between them. In germline, CDR1 is MNHEY, CDR2 SMNVEV (reference sequence).

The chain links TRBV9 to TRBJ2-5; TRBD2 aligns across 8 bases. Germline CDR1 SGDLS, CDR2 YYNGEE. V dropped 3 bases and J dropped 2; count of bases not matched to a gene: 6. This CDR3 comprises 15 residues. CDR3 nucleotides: TGTGCCAGCAGCGGACCGGGGGGGGGACAAGAGACCCAGTACTTC. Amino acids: CASSGPGGGQETQYF.

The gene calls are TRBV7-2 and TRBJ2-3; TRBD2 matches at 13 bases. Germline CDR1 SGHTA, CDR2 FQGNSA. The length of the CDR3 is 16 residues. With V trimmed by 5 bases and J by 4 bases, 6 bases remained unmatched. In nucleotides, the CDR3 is TGTGCCAGCAGCCCCTGGACTAGCGGGAGATCAGATACGCAGTATTTT. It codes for CASSPWTSGRSDTQYF.